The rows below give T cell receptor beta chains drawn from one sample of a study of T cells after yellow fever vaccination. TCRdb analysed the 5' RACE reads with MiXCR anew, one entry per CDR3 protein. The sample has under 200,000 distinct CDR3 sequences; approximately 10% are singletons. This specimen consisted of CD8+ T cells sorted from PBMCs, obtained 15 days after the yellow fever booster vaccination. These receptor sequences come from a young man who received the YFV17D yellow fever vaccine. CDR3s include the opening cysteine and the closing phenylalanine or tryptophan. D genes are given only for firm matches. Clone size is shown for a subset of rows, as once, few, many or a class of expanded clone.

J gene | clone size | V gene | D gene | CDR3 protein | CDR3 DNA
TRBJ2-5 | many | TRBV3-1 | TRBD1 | CASSQGLTGRAETQYF | TGTGCCAGCAGCCAGGGCCTGACAGGGCGCGCAGAGACCCAGTACTTC
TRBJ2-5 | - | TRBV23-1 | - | CANPCGYRQETQYF | TGCGCCAATCCGTGCGGATACAGGCAAGAGACCCAGTACTTC
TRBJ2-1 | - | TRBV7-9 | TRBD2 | CASSLVLAGTEQFF | TGTGCCAGCAGCTTAGTCCTAGCGGGGACTGAGCAGTTCTTC
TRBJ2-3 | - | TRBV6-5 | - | CASSYEGGGSDTQYF | TGTGCCAGCAGTTACGAGGGGGGTGGCTCAGATACGCAGTATTTT
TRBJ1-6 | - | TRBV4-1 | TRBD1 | CASSLLALTGEASPLHF | TGCGCCAGCAGCCTTCTAGCCTTAACAGGGGAGGCTTCACCCCTCCACTTT
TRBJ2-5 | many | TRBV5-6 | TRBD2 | CASSLESLAASRYF | TGTGCCAGCAGCTTGGAATCCCTAGCGGCCTCTCGGTACTTC
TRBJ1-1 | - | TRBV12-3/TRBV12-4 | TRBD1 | CASSRTGSGAEAFF | TGTGCCAGCAGTCGGACAGGGTCGGGGGCTGAAGCTTTCTTT
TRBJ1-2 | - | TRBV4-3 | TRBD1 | CASSQDPWSQGGFEDYTF | TGCGCCAGCAGCCAAGACCCGTGGTCGCAGGGGGGATTTGAGGACTACACCTTC
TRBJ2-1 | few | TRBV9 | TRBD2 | CASSVLAGGLNEQFF | TGTGCCAGCAGCGTACTCGCGGGGGGGCTGAATGAGCAGTTCTTC
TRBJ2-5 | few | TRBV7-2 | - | CASSLGWGPLGAQYF | TGTGCCAGCAGCTTAGGTTGGGGACCCTTGGGGGCCCAGTACTTC
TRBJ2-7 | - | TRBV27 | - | CASSLLLDTIYEQYF | TGTGCCAGCAGTTTACTGTTGGACACTATCTACGAGCAGTACTTC
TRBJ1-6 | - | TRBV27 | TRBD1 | CASSFGQGASSPLHF | TGTGCCAGCAGTTTTGGACAGGGGGCTTCGTCACCCCTCCACTTT
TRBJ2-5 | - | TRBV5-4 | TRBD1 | CASSLVDRGLETQYF | TGTGCCAGCAGCTTGGTGGACAGGGGGTTGGAGACCCAGTACTTC
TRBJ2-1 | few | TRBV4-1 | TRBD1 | CASSKLQGPEQFF | TGCGCCAGCAGCAAACTACAGGGGCCTGAGCAGTTCTTC
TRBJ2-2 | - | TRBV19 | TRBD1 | CASHRGPGELFF | TGTGCCAGCCACAGGGGACCCGGGGAGCTGTTTTTT
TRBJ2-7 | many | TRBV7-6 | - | CASSLGAGALYEQYF | TGTGCCAGCAGCTTAGGTGCGGGGGCCCTCTACGAGCAGTACTTC
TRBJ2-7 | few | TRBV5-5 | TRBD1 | CASSWTGAPYEQYF | TGTGCCAGCAGCTGGACAGGGGCCCCCTACGAGCAGTACTTC
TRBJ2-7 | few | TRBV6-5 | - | CASSFAQGSPYEQYF | TGTGCCAGCAGTTTCGCCCAGGGATCCCCCTACGAGCAGTACTTC
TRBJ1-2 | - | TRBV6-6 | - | CASIPQGGLQPNYGYTF | TGTGCCAGCATCCCGCAGGGAGGCCTCCAACCTAACTATGGCTACACCTTC
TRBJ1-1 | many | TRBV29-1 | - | CSVEGVTEAFF | TGCAGCGTTGAAGGAGTGACTGAAGCTTTCTTT
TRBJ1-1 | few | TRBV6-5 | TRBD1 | CASSYRQGEVAAFF | TGTGCCAGCAGTTACAGGCAGGGGGAAGTGGCAGCTTTCTTT
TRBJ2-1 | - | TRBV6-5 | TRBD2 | CASSYSVPGLVNNEQFF | TGTGCCAGCAGTTACTCAGTTCCGGGACTAGTCAACAATGAGCAGTTCTTC
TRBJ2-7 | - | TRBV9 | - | CASSVDTSYEQYF | TGTGCCAGCAGCGTCGACACCTCCTACGAGCAGTACTTC
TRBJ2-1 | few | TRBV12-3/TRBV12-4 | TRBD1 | CASSPTGGTGVEQFF | TGTGCCAGCAGTCCAACAGGGGGCACCGGGGTTGAGCAGTTCTTC
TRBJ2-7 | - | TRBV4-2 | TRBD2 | CASSQGSSGREEQYF | TGTGCCAGCAGCCAAGGGTCTAGCGGCAGGGAAGAGCAGTACTTC
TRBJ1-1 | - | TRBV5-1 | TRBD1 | CASRIGQGNTEAFF | TGCGCCAGCCGGATAGGACAGGGGAACACTGAAGCTTTCTTT
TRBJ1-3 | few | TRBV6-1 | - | CASRPPTSGNTIYF | TGTGCCAGCAGGCCCCCTACCTCTGGAAACACCATATATTTT
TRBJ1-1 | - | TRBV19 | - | CASSILDSGTEAFF | TGTGCCAGTAGTATACTCGACAGCGGGACTGAAGCTTTCTTT
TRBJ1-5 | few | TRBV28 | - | CASSLQARWQPQHF | TGTGCCAGCAGTTTGCAGGCCCGGTGGCAGCCCCAGCATTTT
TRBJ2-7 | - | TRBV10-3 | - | CAISDVQSYEQYF | TGTGCCATCAGTGACGTTCAGTCCTACGAGCAGTACTTC
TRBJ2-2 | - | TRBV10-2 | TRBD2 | CASSPRAGGLTGELFF | TGCGCCAGCAGCCCCAGAGCGGGGGGGCTCACCGGGGAGCTGTTTTTT
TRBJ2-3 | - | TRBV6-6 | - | CASSYVATDTQYF | TGTGCCAGCAGTTACGTAGCGACCGATACGCAGTATTTT
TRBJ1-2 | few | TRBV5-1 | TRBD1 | CASPKTRDRGPHGYTF | TGCGCCAGCCCAAAGACCCGGGACAGGGGGCCTCATGGCTACACCTTC
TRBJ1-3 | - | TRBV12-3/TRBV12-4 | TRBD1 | CASSLEGAGTGNTIYF | TGTGCCAGCAGTTTGGAGGGGGCGGGCACTGGAAACACCATATATTTT
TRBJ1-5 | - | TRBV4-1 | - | CASSQEEAGYSNQPQHF | TGCGCCAGCAGCCAAGAAGAGGCGGGGTATAGCAATCAGCCCCAGCATTTT
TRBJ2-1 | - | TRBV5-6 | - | CASSPRGGMSSYNEQFF | TGTGCCAGCAGCCCCAGGGGGGGGATGAGCTCCTACAATGAGCAGTTCTTC
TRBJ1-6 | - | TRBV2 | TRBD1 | CARAGVGQGSDSPLHF | TGTGCTAGAGCAGGGGTGGGACAGGGGTCCGATTCACCCCTCCACTTT
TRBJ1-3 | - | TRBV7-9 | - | CASSFPRGRGNTIYF | TGTGCCAGCAGCTTTCCGAGGGGACGGGGAAACACCATATATTTT
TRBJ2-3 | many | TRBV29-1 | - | CSVVVGAGDTQYF | TGCAGCGTTGTGGTGGGGGCGGGAGATACGCAGTATTTT
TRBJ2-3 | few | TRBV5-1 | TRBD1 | CASSLFTGGAGDTQYF | TGCGCCAGCAGCTTGTTTACAGGGGGCGCGGGAGATACGCAGTATTTT